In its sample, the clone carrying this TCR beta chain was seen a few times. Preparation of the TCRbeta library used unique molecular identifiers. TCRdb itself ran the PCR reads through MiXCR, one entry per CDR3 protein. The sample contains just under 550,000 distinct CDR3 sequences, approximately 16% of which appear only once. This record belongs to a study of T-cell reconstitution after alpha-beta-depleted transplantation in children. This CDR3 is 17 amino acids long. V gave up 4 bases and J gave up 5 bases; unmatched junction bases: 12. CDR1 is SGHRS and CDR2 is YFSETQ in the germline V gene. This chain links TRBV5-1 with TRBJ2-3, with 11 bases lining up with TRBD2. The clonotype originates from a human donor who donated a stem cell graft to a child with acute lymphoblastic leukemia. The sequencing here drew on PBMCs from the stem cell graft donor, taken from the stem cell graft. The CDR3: CASSLGIAGGSGDTQYF. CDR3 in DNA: TGCGCCAGCAGCCTGGGGATAGCGGGGGGGTCCGGAGATACGCAGTATTTT.